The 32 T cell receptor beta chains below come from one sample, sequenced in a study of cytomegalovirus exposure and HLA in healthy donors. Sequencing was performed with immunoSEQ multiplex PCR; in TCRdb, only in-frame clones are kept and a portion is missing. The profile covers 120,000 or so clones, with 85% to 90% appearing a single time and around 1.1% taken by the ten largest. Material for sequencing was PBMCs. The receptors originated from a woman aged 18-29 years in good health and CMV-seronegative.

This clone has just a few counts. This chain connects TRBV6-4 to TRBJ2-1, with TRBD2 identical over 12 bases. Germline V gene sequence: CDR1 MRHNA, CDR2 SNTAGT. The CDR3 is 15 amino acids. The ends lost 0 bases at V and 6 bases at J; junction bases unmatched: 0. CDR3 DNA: TGTGCCAGCAGTGACTCGACTAGCGGGAGCAATGAGCAGTTCTTC. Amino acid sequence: CASSDSTSGSNEQFF.

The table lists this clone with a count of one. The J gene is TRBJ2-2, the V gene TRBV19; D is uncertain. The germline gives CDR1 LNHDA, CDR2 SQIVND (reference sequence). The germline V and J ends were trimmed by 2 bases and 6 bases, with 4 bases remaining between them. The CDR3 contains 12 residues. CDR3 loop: CASSILPGELFF. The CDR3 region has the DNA TGTGCCAGTAGTATACTTCCCGGGGAGCTGTTTTTT.

CDR3 sequence (DNA): TGTGCCAGCAGCCAAACGGGACTAGCGGGGGGGCCGGGGCATGAGCAGTTCTTC. Encoded protein: CASSQTGLAGGPGHEQFF. The chain joins TRBV4-2 to TRBJ2-1, with 16 bases aligning to TRBD2. Per germline, CDR1 LGHNA and CDR2 YNFKEQ. With 2 bases clipped from V and 8 bases from J, the junction kept 9 bases outside the gene matches. This CDR3 spans 18 amino acids.

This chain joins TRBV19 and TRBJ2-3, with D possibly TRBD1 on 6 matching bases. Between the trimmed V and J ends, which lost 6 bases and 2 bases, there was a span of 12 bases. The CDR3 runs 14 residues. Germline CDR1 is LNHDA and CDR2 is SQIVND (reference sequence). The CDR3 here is CASSLGADTDTQYF. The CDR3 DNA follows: TGTGCCAGTAGCCTGGGGGCGGACACAGATACGCAGTATTTT. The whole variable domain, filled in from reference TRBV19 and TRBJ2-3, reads DGGITQSPKYLFRKEGQNVTLSCEQNLNHDAMYWYRQDPGQGLRLIYYSQIVNDFQKGDIAEGYSVSREKKESFPLTVTSAQKNPTAFYLCASSLGADTDTQYFGPGTRLTVL.

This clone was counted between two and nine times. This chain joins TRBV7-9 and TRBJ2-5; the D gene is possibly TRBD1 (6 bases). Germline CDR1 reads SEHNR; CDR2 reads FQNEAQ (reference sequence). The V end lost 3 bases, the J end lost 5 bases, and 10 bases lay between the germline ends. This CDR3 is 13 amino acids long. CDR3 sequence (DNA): TGTGCCAGCAGCTTTAACAGGGCCGAGACCCAGTACTTC. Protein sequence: CASSFNRAETQYF.

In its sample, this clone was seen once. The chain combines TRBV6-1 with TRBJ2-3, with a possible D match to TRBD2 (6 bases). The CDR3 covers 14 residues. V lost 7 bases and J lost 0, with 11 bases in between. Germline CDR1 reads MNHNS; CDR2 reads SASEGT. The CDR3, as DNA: TGTGCCAGCAAGGAGGGACTTAGCACAGATACGCAGTATTTT. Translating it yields CASKEGLSTDTQYF.

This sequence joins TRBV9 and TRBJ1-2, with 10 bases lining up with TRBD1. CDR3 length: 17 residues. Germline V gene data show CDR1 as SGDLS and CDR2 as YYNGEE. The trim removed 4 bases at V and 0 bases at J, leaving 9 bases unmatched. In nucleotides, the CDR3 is TGTGCCAGCAGCCCCATCGGGACAGGGGATTCTAACTATGGCTACACCTTC. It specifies CASSPIGTGDSNYGYTF.

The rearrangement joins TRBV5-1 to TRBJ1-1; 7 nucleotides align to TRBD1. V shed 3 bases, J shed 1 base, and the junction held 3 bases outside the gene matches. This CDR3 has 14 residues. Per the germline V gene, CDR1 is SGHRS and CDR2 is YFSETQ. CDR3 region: CASSSGQPNTEAFF. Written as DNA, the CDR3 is TGCGCCAGCAGCTCGGGACAGCCGAACACTGAAGCTTTCTTT.

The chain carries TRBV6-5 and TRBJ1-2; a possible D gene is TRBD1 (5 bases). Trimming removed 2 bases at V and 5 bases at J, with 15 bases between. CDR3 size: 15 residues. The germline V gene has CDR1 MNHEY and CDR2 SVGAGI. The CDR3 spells CASSYVAGQTYGYTF. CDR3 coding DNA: TGTGCCAGCAGTTACGTCGCAGGGCAGACGTATGGCTACACCTTC.

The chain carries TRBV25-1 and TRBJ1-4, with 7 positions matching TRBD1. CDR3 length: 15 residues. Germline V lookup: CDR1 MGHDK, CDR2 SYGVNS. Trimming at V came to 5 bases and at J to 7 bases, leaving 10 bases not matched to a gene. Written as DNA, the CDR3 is TGTGCCAGCAGTTTATTGACAGGGAAAGTTGAAAAACTGTTTTTT. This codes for CASSLLTGKVEKLFF.

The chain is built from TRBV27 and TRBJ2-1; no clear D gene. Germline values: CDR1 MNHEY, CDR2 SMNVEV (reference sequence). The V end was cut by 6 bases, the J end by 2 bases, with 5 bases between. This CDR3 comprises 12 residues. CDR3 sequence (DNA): TGTGCCAGCAGCAGGACCTACAATGAGCAGTTCTTC. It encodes CASSRTYNEQFF.

CDR3 amino acids: CASSLLGLNRDTQYF. CDR3 nucleotide sequence: TGTGCCAGCAGCCTACTAGGACTGAACAGAGATACGCAGTATTTT. The chain is built from TRBV11-2 and TRBJ2-3; a possible D gene is TRBD2 (5 bases). Germline V gene data show CDR1 as SGHAT and CDR2 as FQNNGV. The V end was cut by 5 bases, the J end by 5 bases, with 17 bases between. The CDR3 totals 15 residues.

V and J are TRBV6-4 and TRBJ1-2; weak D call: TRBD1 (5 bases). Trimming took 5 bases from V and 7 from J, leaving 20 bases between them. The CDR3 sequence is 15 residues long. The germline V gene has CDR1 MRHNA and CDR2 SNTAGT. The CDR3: CASSLTGPGGIGYTF. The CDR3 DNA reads TGTGCCAGCAGTCTTACAGGACCAGGAGGGATTGGCTACACCTTC.

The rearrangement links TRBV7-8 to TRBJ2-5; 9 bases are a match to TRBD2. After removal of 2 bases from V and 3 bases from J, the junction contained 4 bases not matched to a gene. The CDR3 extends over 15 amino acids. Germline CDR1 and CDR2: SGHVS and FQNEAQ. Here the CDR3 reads CASSLSGGTKETQYF. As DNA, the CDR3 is TGTGCCAGCAGCTTAAGCGGGGGGACCAAAGAGACCCAGTACTTC.

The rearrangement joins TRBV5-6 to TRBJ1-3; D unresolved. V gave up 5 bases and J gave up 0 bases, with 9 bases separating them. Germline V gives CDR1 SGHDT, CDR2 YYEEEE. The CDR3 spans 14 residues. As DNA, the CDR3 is TGTGCCAGCAGTGTTGGGAGCTCTGGAAACACCATATATTTT. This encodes CASSVGSSGNTIYF.

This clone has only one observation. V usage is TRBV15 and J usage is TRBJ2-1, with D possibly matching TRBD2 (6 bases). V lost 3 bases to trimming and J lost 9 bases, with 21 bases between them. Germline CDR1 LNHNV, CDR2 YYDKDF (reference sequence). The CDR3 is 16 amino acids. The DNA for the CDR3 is TGTGCCACCAGCAGTATTGAAACTAGCAGGCCTCGTGAGCAGTTCTTC. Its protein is CATSSIETSRPREQFF.

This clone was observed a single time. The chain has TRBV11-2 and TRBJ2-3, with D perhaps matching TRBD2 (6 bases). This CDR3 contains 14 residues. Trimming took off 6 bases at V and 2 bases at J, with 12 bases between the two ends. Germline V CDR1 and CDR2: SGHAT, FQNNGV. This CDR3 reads CASRQRGATDTQYF. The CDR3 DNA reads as TGTGCCAGCAGACAACGCGGGGCCACAGATACGCAGTATTTT.

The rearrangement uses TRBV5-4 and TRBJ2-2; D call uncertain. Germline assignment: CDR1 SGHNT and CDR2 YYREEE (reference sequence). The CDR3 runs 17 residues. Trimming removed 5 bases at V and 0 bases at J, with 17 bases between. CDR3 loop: CASSSPGIPANTGELFF. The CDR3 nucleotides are TGTGCCAGCAGTTCACCGGGTATCCCTGCGAACACCGGGGAGCTGTTTTTT.

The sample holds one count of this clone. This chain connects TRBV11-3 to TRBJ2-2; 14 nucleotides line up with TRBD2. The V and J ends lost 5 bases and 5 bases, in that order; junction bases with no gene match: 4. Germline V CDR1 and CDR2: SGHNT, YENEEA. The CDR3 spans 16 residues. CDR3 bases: TGTGCCAGCAGCCACGGGACTAGCGGGGGTACCGGGGAGCTGTTTTTT. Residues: CASSHGTSGGTGELFF.

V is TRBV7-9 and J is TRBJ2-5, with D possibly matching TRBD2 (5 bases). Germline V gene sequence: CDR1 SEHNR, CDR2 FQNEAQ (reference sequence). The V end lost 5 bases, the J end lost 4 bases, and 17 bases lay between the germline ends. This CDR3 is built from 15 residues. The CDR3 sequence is CASSRGRAVAETQYF. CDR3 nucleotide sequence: TGTGCCAGCAGCCGAGGGCGGGCGGTTGCAGAGACCCAGTACTTC.

CDR3 amino acids: CASSKGDTNTEAFF. The CDR3 coding sequence is TGTGCCAGCAGCAAGGGGGACACGAACACTGAAGCTTTCTTT. The J gene is TRBJ1-1, the V gene TRBV7-9; D might be TRBD1 (6 bases). This CDR3 comprises 14 residues. The germline gives CDR1 SEHNR, CDR2 FQNEAQ (reference sequence). V was shortened by 5 bases and J by 1 base, with 11 bases between the two germline ends.

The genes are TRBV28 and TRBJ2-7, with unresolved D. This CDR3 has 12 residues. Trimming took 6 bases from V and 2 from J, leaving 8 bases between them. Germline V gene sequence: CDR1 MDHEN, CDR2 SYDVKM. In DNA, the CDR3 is TGTGCCAGCAGCCAGATCCCCTACGAGCAGTACTTC. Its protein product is CASSQIPYEQYF.

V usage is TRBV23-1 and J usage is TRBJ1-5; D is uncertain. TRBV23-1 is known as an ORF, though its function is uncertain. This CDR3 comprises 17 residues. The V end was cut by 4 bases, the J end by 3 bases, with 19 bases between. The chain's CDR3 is CASSPPHGLAFNQPQHF. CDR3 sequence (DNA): TGCGCCAGCAGTCCACCCCACGGCCTAGCCTTCAATCAGCCCCAGCATTTT.

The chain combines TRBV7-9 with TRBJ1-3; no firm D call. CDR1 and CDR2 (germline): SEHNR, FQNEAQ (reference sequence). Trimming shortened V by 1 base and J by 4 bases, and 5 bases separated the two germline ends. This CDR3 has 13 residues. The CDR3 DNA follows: TGTGCCAGCAGCTTAGGAGAAGGAAACACCATATATTTT. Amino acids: CASSLGEGNTIYF.

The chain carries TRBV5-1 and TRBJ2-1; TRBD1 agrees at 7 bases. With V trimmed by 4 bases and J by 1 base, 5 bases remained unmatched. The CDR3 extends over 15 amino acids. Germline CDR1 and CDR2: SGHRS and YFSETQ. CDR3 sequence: CASSGDSPSYNEQFF. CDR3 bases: TGCGCCAGCAGCGGGGACAGTCCATCCTACAATGAGCAGTTCTTC.

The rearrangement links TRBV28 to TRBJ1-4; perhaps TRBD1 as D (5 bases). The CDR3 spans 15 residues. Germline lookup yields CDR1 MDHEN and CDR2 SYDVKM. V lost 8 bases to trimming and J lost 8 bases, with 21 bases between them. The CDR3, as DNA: TGTGCCAGCCATCCGGGGGGGGTCGAGAAAGAAAAACTGTTTTTT. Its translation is CASHPGGVEKEKLFF.

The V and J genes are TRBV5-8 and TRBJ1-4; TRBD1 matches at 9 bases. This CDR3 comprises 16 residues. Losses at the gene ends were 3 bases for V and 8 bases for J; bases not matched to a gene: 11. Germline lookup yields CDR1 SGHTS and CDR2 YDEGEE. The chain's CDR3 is CASSSFTGTGQEKLFF. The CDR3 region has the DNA TGTGCCAGCAGCTCCTTCACCGGGACAGGGCAGGAAAAACTGTTTTTT.

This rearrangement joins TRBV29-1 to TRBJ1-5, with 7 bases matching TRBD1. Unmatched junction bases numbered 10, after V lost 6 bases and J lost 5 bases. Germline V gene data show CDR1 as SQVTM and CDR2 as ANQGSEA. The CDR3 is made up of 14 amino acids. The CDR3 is CSVATGTSDQPQHF. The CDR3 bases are TGCAGCGTCGCGACAGGGACGTCCGATCAGCCCCAGCATTTT.

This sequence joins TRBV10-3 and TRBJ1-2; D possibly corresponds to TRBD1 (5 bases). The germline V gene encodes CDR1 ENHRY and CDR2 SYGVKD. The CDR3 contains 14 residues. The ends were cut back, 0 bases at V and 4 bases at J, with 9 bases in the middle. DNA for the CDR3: TGTGCCATCAGTGAGTCCCGGGGGGTCTATGGCTACACCTTC. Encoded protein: CAISESRGVYGYTF.

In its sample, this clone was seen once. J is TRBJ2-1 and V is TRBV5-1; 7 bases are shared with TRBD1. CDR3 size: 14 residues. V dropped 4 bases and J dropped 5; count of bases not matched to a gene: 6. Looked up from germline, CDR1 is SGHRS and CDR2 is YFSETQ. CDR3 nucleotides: TGCGCCAGCAGCCTAGGGACAGTAGACAATGAGCAGTTCTTC. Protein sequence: CASSLGTVDNEQFF.

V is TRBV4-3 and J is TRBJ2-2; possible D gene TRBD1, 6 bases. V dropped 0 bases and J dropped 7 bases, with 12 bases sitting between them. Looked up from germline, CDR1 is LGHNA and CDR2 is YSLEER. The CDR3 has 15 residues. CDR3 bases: TGCGCCAGCAGCCAAGATCCACAGGGTTACGGGGAGCTGTTTTTT. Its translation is CASSQDPQGYGELFF.

CDR3 nucleotide sequence: TGTGCCAGCACATACAGGGGAACTCAAGAGACCCAGTACTTC. This translates into CASTYRGTQETQYF. The genes are TRBV6-5 and TRBJ2-5; TRBD1 agrees at 7 bases. The trim removed 7 bases at V and 2 bases at J, leaving 7 bases unmatched. This CDR3 is built from 14 residues. In germline, CDR1 is MNHEY, CDR2 SVGAGI.